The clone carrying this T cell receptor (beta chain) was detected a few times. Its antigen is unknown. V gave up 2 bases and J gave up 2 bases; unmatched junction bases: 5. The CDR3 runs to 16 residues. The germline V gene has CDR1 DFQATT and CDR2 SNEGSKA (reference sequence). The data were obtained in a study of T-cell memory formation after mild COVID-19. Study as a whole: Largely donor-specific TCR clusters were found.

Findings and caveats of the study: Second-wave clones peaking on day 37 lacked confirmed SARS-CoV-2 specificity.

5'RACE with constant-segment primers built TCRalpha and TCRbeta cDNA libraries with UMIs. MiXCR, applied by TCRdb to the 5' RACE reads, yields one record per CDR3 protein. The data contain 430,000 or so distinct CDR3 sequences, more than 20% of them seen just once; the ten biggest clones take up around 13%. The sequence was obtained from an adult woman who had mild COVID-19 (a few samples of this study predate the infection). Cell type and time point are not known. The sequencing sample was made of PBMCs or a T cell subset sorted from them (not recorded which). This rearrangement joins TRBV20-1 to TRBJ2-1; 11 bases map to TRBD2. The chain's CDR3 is CSARLAGGPTYNEQFF. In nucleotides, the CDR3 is TGCAGTGCTAGACTAGCGGGAGGCCCAACCTACAATGAGCAGTTCTTC.